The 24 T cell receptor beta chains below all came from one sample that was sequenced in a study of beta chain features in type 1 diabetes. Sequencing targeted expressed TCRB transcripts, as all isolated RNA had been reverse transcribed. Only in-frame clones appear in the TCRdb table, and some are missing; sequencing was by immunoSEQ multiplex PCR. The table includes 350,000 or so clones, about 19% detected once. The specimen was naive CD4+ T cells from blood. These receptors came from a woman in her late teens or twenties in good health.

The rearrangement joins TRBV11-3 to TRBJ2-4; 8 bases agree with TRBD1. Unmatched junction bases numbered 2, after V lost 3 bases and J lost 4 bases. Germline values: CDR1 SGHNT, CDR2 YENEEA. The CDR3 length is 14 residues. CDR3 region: CASSFRQGKNIQYF. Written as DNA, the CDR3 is TGTGCCAGCAGCTTTCGACAGGGGAAAAACATTCAGTACTTC.

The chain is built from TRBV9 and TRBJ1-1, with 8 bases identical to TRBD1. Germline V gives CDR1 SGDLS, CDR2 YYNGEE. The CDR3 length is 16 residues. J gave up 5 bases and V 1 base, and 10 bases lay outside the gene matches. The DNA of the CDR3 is TGTGCCAGCAGCGTAACGAATCTCAGGGGGCGAACTGAAGCTTTCTTT. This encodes CASSVTNLRGRTEAFF.

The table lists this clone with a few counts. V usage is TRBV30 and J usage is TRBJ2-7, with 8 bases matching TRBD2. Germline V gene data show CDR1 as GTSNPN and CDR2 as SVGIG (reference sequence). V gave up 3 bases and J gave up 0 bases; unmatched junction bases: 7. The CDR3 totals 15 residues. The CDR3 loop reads CAWSRAGDLSYEQYF. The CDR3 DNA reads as TGTGCCTGGAGCCGAGCGGGGGACCTCTCCTACGAGCAGTACTTC.

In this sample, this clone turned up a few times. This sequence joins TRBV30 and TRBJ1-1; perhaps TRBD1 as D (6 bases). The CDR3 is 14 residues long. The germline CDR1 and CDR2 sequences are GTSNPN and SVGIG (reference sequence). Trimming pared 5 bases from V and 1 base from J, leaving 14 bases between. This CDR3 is CAWAGGSANTEAFF. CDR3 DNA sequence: TGTGCCTGGGCGGGGGGCAGTGCGAACACTGAAGCTTTCTTT.

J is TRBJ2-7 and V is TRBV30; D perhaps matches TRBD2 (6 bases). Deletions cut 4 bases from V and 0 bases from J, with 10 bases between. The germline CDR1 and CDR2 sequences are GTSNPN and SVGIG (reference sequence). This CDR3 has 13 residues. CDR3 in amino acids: CAWTGSGSYEQYF. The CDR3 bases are TGTGCCTGGACGGGTAGCGGCTCCTACGAGCAGTACTTC.

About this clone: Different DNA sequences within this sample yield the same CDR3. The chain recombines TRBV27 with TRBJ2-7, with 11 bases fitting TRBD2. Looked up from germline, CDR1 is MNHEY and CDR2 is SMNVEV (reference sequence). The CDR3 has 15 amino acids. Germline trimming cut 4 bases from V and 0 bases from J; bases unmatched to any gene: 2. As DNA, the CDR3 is TGTGCCAGCAGTTCCGGGACTAGCGGCTCCTACGAGCAGTACTTC. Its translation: CASSSGTSGSYEQYF.

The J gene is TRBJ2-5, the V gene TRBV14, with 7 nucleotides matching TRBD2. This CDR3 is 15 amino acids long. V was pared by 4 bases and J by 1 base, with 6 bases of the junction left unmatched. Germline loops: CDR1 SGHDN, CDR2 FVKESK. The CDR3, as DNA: TGTGCCAGCAGCCCCCGCCCGGGAGGCCAAGAGACCCAGTACTTC. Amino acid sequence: CASSPRPGGQETQYF. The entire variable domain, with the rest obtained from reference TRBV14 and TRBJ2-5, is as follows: EAGVTQFPSHSVIEKGQTVTLRCDPISGHDNLYWYRRVMGKEIKFLLHFVKESKQDESGMPNNRFLAERTGGTYSTLKVQPAELEDSGVYFCASSPRPGGQETQYFGPGTRLLVL.

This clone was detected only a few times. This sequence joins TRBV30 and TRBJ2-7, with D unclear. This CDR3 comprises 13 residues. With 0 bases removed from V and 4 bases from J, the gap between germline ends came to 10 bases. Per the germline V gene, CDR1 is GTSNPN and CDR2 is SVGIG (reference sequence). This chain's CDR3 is CAWSVHNSYEQYF. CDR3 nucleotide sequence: TGTGCCTGGAGTGTACATAATTCTTACGAGCAGTACTTC.

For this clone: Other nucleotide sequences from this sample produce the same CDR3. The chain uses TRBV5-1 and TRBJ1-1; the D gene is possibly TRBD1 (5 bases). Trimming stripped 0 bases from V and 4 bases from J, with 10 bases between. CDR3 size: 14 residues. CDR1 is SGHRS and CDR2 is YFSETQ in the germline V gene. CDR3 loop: CASSLGRVGTEAFF. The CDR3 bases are TGCGCCAGCAGCTTGGGCAGGGTGGGCACTGAAGCTTTCTTT.

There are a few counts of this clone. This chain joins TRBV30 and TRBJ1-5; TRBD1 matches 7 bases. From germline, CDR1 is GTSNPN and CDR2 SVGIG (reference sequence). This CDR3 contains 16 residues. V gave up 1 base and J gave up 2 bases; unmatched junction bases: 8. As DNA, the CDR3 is TGTGCCTGGAGTGGCGGGACAGCCCGTGGCAATCAGCCCCAGCATTTT. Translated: CAWSGGTARGNQPQHF. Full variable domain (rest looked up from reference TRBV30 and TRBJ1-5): SQTIHQWPATLVQPVGSPLSLECTVEGTSNPNLYWYRQAAGRGLQLLFYSVGIGQISSEVPQNLSASRPQDRQFILSSKKLLLSDSGFYLCAWSGGTARGNQPQHFGDGTRLSIL.

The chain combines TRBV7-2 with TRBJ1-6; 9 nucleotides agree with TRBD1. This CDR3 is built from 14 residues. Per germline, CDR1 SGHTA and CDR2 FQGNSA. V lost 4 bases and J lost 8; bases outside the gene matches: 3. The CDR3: CASSSRQGDSPLHF. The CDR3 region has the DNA TGTGCCAGCAGCTCCCGACAGGGGGATTCACCCCTCCACTTT.

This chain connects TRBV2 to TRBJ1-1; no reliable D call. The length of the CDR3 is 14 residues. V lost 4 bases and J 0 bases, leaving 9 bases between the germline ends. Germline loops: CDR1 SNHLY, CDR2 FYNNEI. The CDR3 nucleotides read TGTGCCAGCAGTGGAACTTTTTTGAACACTGAAGCTTTCTTT. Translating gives CASSGTFLNTEAFF.

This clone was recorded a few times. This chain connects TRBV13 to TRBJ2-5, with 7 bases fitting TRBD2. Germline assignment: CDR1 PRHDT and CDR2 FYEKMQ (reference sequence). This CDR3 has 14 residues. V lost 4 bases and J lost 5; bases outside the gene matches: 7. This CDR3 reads CASSSRGGVETQYF. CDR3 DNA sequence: TGTGCCAGCAGCTCGCGGGGAGGGGTGGAGACCCAGTACTTC.

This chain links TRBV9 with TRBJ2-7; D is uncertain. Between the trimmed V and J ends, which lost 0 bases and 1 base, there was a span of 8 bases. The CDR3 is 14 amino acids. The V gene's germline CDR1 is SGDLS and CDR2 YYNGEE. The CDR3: CASSVDPVSYEQYF. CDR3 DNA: TGTGCCAGCAGCGTAGATCCCGTTTCCTACGAGCAGTACTTC.

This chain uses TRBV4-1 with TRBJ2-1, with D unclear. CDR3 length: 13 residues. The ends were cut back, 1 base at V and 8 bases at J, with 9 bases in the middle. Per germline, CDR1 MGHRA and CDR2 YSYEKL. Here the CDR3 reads CASSQVYVDEQFF. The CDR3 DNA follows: TGCGCCAGCAGCCAAGTTTATGTCGATGAGCAGTTCTTC.

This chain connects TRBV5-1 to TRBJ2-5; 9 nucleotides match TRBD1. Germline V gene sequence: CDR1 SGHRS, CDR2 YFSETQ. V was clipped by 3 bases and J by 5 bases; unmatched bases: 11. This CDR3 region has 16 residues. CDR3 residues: CASSSAGQGASETQYF. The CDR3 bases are TGCGCCAGCAGCTCGGCGGGACAGGGAGCGTCGGAGACCCAGTACTTC. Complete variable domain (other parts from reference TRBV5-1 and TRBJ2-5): KAGVTQTPRYLIKTRGQQVTLSCSPISGHRSVSWYQQTPGQGLQFLFEYFSETQRNKGNFPGRFSGRQFSNSRSEMNVSTLELGDSALYLCASSSAGQGASETQYFGPGTRLLVL.

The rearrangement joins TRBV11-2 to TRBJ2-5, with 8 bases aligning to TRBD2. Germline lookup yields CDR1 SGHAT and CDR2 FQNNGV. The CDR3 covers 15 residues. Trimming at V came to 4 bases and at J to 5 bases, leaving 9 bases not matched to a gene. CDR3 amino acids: CASSSLRGGGETQYF. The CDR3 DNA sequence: TGTGCCAGCAGCTCACTACGGGGGGGCGGCGAGACCCAGTACTTC.

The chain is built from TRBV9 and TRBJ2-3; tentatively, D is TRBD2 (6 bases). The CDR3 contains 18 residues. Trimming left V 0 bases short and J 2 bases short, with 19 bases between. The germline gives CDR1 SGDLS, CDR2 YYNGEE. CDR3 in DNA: TGTGCCAGCAGCGTAGGGGGTAGGGGCGCGGGGTCCACAGATACGCAGTATTTT. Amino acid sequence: CASSVGGRGAGSTDTQYF.

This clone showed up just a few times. CDR3 protein: CASRLTGAWSTEAFF. The CDR3 nucleotides are TGCGCCAGCAGATTAACAGGGGCATGGAGCACTGAAGCTTTCTTT. The chain couples TRBV5-1 to TRBJ1-1, with 7 bases lining up with TRBD1. The CDR3 consists of 15 residues. In germline, CDR1 is SGHRS, CDR2 YFSETQ. Trimming took 5 bases from V and 4 from J; bases not matched to a gene: 11.

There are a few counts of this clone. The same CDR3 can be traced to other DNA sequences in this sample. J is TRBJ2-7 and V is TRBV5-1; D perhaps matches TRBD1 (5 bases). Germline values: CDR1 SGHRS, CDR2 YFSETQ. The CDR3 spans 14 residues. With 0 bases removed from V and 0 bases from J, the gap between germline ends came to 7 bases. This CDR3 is CASSLGQGSYEQYF. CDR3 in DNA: TGCGCCAGCAGCTTGGGTCAGGGCTCCTACGAGCAGTACTTC.

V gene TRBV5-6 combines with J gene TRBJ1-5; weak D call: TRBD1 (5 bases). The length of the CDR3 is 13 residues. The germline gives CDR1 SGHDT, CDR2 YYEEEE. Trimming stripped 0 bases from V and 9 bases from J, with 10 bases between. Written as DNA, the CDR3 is TGTGCCAGCAGCTTGGCCATCCAGGGGCCCCAGCATTTT. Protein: CASSLAIQGPQHF. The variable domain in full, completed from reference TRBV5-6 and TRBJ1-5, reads DAGVTQSPTHLIKTRGQQVTLRCSPKSGHDTVSWYQQALGQGPQFIFQYYEEEERQRGNFPDRFSGHQFPNYSSELNVNALLLGDSALYLCASSLAIQGPQHFGDGTRLSIL.

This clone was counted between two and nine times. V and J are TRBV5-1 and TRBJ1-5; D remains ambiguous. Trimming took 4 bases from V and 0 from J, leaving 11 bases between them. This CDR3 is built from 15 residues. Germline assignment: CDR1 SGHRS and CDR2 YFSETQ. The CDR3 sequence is CASSPGGNSNQPQHF. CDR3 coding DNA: TGCGCCAGCAGCCCCGGAGGTAATAGCAATCAGCCCCAGCATTTT.

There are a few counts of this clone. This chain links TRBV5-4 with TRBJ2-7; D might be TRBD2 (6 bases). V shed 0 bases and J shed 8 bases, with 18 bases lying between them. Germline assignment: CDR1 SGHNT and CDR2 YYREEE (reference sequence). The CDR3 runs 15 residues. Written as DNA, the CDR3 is TGTGCCAGCAGCTTGGGTTTAGAGACAGCGGGCAAGCAGTACTTC. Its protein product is CASSLGLETAGKQYF.

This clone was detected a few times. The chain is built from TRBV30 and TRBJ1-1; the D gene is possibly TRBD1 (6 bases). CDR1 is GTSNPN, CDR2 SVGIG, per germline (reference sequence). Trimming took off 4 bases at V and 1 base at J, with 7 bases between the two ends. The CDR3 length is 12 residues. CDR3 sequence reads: CAWTGENTEAFF. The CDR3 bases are TGTGCCTGGACAGGGGAGAACACTGAAGCTTTCTTT.